The clone carrying this T cell receptor beta chain was seen repeatedly, ten times or more. The sample's time point: before trial treatment. Donors received a regimen that comprised nivolumab, ipilimumab, aspirin, low-dose cyclophosphamide and low-dose radiotherapy. This specimen comes from a study of low-dose radiotherapy and immunotherapy resistance in tumors. Across the study: Cohort 1 was given 0.5 Gy fractions every 2 weeks, 6.5 Gy in total. Dosing for Cohort 2 consisted of 1 Gy per fraction every two weeks, reaching a total of 13 Gy over 26 weeks.

Alpha- and beta-chain coverage of first-strand cDNA came from TRAV- and TRBV-specific primers. The TCRs were subjected to amplification over 20 PCR cycles employing a constant-region primer in conjunction with a V-primer adapter. TCRdb redid the calling of the reads with MiXCR, one entry per CDR3 protein. The sample has tens of thousands of distinct CDR3 sequences; 18% are singletons. Germline CDR1 reads SNHLY; CDR2 reads FYNNEI. V was clipped by 6 bases and J by 9 bases, with 15 bases between them. The CDR3 is 14 amino acids. Sequenced material: PBMCs, taken before treatment. The TCR comes from a male donor with prostate cancer. V is TRBV2 and J is TRBJ1-6, with a weak D call TRBD1 (5 bases). CDR3 loop: CASSVRASGSPLHF. CDR3 bases: TGTGCCAGCAGCGTCAGGGCGTCGGGTTCACCCCTCCACTTT. The full variable domain, completed using reference TRBV2 and TRBJ1-6, is EPEVTQTPSHQVTQMGQEVILRCVPISNHLYFYWYRQILGQKVEFLVSFYNNEISEKSEIFDDQFSVERPDGSNFTLKIRSTKLEDSAMYFCASSVRASGSPLHFGNGTRLTVT.